These 15 T cell receptor beta chains share one sample of origin, sequenced in a study of cytomegalovirus exposure and HLA in healthy donors. The PCR made use of 60 Vbeta and 13 Jbeta primers. Sequenced by immunoSEQ multiplex PCR; TCRdb stores in-frame clones only, minus some. This sample has under 200,000 clones, with around 75% found just once. Input material: PBMCs. The receptors stem from a woman in her thirties in good health and CMV-seronegative.

The CDR3 coding sequence is TGTGCCAGCAGCCAAGGGGGCAGGTCTTCCTACGAGCAGTACTTC. Encoded protein: CASSQGGRSSYEQYF. The chain couples TRBV11-1 to TRBJ2-7, with 7 bases identical to TRBD1. V was clipped by 5 bases and J by 1 base; unmatched bases: 8. This CDR3 spans 15 amino acids. Germline V gene sequence: CDR1 SGHAT, CDR2 FQDESV (reference sequence).

This clone was observed once. The CDR3 DNA reads TGTGCTAGTGCCCTGGGGCAGGGGGGCAATCAGCCCCAGCATTTT. It yields the protein CASALGQGGNQPQHF. The V and J genes are TRBV12-5 and TRBJ1-5; 7 nucleotides line up with TRBD1. V trimming: 7 bases; J trimming: 2 bases; junction bases outside the gene matches: 8. CDR1 and CDR2 (germline): LGHNT, FRNRAP. There are 15 residues in the CDR3.

The rearrangement links TRBV11-2 to TRBJ2-1, with TRBD2 matching over 10 bases. This CDR3 is 15 amino acids long. With 4 bases clipped from V and 5 bases from J, the junction kept 5 bases outside the gene matches. CDR1 and CDR2 (germline): SGHAT, FQNNGV. In DNA form, the CDR3 reads TGTGCCAGCAGCTACGGGACTAGCGCGAACAATGAGCAGTTCTTC. It encodes CASSYGTSANNEQFF.

This chain links TRBV5-5 with TRBJ2-7, with D uncertain. Per the germline V gene, CDR1 is SGHKS and CDR2 is YYEKEE (reference sequence). The CDR3 contains 12 residues. Trimming pared 1 base from V and 1 base from J, leaving 3 bases between. The CDR3 DNA follows: TGTGCCAGCAGCTTGCTATCCTACGAGCAGTACTTC. Residues: CASSLLSYEQYF.

This clone showed up just a few times. The V and J genes are TRBV6-1 and TRBJ2-7, with 10 positions matching TRBD1. The CDR3 extends over 15 amino acids. J gave up 2 bases and V 6 bases, and 7 bases lay outside the gene matches. CDR1 is MNHNS, CDR2 SASEGT, per germline. This CDR3 reads CASRNTGTGAYEQYF. CDR3 bases: TGTGCCAGCAGAAATACCGGGACAGGGGCCTACGAGCAGTACTTC.

This chain connects TRBV27 to TRBJ2-3, with a weak D call TRBD2 (5 bases). The CDR3 totals 13 residues. The V end lost 2 bases, the J end lost 5 bases, and 8 bases lay between the germline ends. Germline CDR1 MNHEY, CDR2 SMNVEV (reference sequence). The DNA of the CDR3 is TGTGCCAGCAGTTTAAAACGGGGAGATACGCAGTATTTT. This translates into CASSLKRGDTQYF.

The chain employs TRBV5-1 and TRBJ1-1; tentatively, D is TRBD1 (6 bases). V dropped 2 bases and J dropped 7 bases, with 15 bases sitting between them. Germline CDR1 SGHRS, CDR2 YFSETQ. CDR3 length: 14 residues. CDR3 sequence reads: CASSFGTPTFEAFF. The DNA for the CDR3 is TGCGCCAGCAGCTTCGGGACACCTACCTTTGAAGCTTTCTTT.

The chain joins TRBV7-8 to TRBJ2-1; 10 nucleotides line up with TRBD2. There are 16 residues in the CDR3. With 3 bases clipped from V and 6 bases from J, the junction kept 8 bases outside the gene matches. From germline, CDR1 is SGHVS and CDR2 FQNEAQ. The CDR3 coding sequence is TGTGCCAGCAGCTTTTCCCCTAGCGGGAGTGGCAATGAGCAGTTCTTC. Its protein product is CASSFSPSGSGNEQFF.

The rearrangement uses TRBV7-8 and TRBJ2-5; 7 positions match TRBD2. The J call is in doubt because the DNA end fits TRBJ2-7 better. Germline CDR1 reads SGHVS; CDR2 reads FQNEAQ. This CDR3 has 15 amino acids. Here the CDR3 reads CASSLIGDYSYEQYF. CDR3 in DNA: TGTGCCAGCAGCTTAATTGGGGACTACTCCTACGAGCAGTACTTC.

The chain has TRBV2 and TRBJ1-6; perhaps TRBD1 as D (5 bases). CDR1 and CDR2 (germline): SNHLY, FYNNEI. The CDR3 extends over 15 amino acids. V lost 4 bases, J lost 5 bases, and 12 bases lay in between. CDR3 protein: CASSGARTNNSPLHF. In nucleotides, the CDR3 is TGTGCCAGCAGTGGGGCCAGGACAAATAATTCACCCCTCCACTTT.

In nucleotides, the CDR3 is TGCGCCAGCAGCCAAAGCCCCGGAGGAAATCAGCCCCAGCATTTT. Protein product: CASSQSPGGNQPQHF. V and J are TRBV4-1 and TRBJ1-5; D unclear. Germline V CDR1 and CDR2: MGHRA, YSYEKL. The V gene lost 2 bases and the J gene lost 4 bases, with 12 bases spanning the gap. CDR3 length: 15 residues.

V gene TRBV7-3 combines with J gene TRBJ2-2; 9 bases match TRBD2. From germline, CDR1 is SGHTA and CDR2 FQGTGA. Trimming removed 3 bases from V and 2 bases from J; junction bases left unmatched: 4. The CDR3 contains 16 residues. The CDR3 nucleotides read TGTGCCAGCAGCTTCGCGGGGGGGACCAACACCGGGGAGCTGTTTTTT. Translated: CASSFAGGTNTGELFF.

This clone was seen just once. At the DNA level, this CDR3 is encoded by other sequences in the same sample as well. V usage is TRBV9 and J usage is TRBJ2-3, with D perhaps TRBD2 (5 bases). Between the trimmed V and J ends, which lost 7 bases and 2 bases, there was a span of 8 bases. CDR1 SGDLS and CDR2 YYNGEE come from the germline V gene. The CDR3 has 12 residues. CDR3 nucleotide sequence: TGTGCCAGCCGGGAACTCACAGATACGCAGTATTTT. This gives the protein CASRELTDTQYF.

The chain recombines TRBV5-1 with TRBJ2-7; 11 nucleotides align to TRBD2. Germline values: CDR1 SGHRS, CDR2 YFSETQ. The CDR3 has 16 amino acids. Losses at the gene ends were 4 bases for V and 0 bases for J; bases not matched to a gene: 6. The CDR3 here is CASSGIAGGRSYEQYF. The DNA of the CDR3 is TGCGCCAGCAGCGGAATAGCGGGGGGGCGCTCCTACGAGCAGTACTTC.

V gene TRBV9 combines with J gene TRBJ1-2; tentative D call: TRBD1 (5 bases). V lost 0 bases to trimming and J lost 4 bases, with 13 bases between them. The CDR3 length is 15 residues. Germline assignment: CDR1 SGDLS and CDR2 YYNGEE. For the CDR3, the DNA is TGTGCCAGCAGCGTAGGGGCAGGGAAGATCTATGGCTACACCTTC. It specifies CASSVGAGKIYGYTF.